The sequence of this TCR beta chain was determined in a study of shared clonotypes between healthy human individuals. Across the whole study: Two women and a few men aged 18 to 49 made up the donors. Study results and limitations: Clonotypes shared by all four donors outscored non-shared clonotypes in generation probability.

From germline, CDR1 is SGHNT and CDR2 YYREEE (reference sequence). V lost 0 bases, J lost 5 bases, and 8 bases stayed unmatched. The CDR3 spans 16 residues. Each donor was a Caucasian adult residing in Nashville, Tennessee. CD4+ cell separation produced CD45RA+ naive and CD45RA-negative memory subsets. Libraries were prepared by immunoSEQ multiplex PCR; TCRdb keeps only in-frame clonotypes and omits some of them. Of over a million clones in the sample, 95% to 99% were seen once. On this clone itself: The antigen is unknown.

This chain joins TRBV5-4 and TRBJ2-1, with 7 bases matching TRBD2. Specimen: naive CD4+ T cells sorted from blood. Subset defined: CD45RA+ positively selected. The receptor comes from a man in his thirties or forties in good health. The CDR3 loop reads CASSLALASGHNEQFF. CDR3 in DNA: TGTGCCAGCAGCTTGGCCCTGGCTAGCGGCCACAATGAGCAGTTCTTC.